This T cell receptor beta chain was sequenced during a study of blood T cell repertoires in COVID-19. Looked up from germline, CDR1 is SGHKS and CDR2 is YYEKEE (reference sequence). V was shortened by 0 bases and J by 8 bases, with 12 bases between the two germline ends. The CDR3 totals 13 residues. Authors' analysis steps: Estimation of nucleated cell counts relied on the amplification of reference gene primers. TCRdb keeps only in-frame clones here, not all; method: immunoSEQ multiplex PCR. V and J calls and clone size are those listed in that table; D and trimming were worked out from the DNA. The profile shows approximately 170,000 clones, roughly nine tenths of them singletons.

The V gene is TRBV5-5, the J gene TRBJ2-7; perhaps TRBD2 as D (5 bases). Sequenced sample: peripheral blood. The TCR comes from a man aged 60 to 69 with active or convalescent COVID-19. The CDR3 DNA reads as TGTGCCAGCAGCTTGGGTCGGGAAAGCAAGCAGTACTTC. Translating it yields CASSLGRESKQYF.